Below, 10 T cell receptor beta chains from the same sample are listed, as sequenced in a study of blood T cell repertoires in COVID-19 (dated by TCRdb to about 2020). Libraries came from the immunoSEQ multiplex PCR assay. This immuneACCESS table, as held by TCRdb, lists in-frame sequences with V and J called but not all clones. Of the missing ones, under half trace to an unresolved V gene in checked studies; the others have no known cause. Present in this sample are about 480,000 clones, roughly 85% of which were seen just once. The ten top clones hold over 1.5% of the sample. The sequencing sample was made of PBMCs or T cells enriched from blood (not recorded which). These receptor sequences come from a woman between 18 and 29 years old with acute COVID-19.

The chain carries TRBV5-1 and TRBJ2-2, with D possibly matching TRBD1 (5 bases). Germline V gives CDR1 SGHRS, CDR2 YFSETQ. The CDR3 covers 14 residues. Trimming cost V 4 bases and J 4 bases, with 11 bases left between them. The CDR3 here is CASSTDTFTGELFF. The DNA of the CDR3 is TGCGCCAGCAGCACGGACACGTTCACCGGGGAGCTGTTTTTT.

This clone occurred once. The chain is built from TRBV12-3 or TRBV12-4 and TRBJ1-2; D is unresolved. V dropped 8 bases and J dropped 4 bases, with 11 bases sitting between them. CDR3 length: 12 residues. The CDR3, as DNA: TGTGCCAGCTCAACCGGGGTCTATGGCTACACCTTC. Translated, it gives CASSTGVYGYTF.

This clone was seen a handful of times. The chain is built from TRBV2 and TRBJ2-7; no clear D gene. Looked up from germline, CDR1 is SNHLY and CDR2 is FYNNEI. Trimming left V 3 bases short and J 6 bases short, with 9 bases between. The CDR3 runs to 12 residues. Here the CDR3 reads CASSESGVEQYF. The CDR3 DNA sequence: TGTGCCAGCAGTGAGTCGGGTGTCGAGCAGTACTTC.

This chain connects TRBV29-1 to TRBJ2-7, with 8 bases fitting TRBD2. J gave up 4 bases and V 1 base, and 9 bases lay outside the gene matches. This CDR3 is 15 amino acids long. The germline V gene encodes CDR1 SQVTM and CDR2 ANQGSEA. The CDR3 region has the DNA TGCAGCGTTGAAGTTGGAGTAGCGGGAAGGTACGAGCAGTACTTC. Protein sequence: CSVEVGVAGRYEQYF.

The chain joins TRBV5-1 to TRBJ2-3; 7 bases map to TRBD1. Unmatched junction bases numbered 3, after V lost 7 bases and J lost 1 base. The CDR3 length is 13 residues. Germline V lookup: CDR1 SGHRS, CDR2 YFSETQ. CDR3: CASFGQGTDTQYF. DNA of the CDR3: TGCGCCAGCTTCGGACAGGGCACAGATACGCAGTATTTT.

The CDR3 DNA follows: TGTGCCAGCAGCTCGAGCGGGAGGGGTAATGAGCAGTTCTTC. This sequence encodes CASSSSGRGNEQFF. The chain employs TRBV7-9 and TRBJ2-1; 10 bases align to TRBD2. This CDR3 comprises 14 residues. V trimming: 4 bases; J trimming: 7 bases; junction bases outside the gene matches: 4. The germline V gene encodes CDR1 SEHNR and CDR2 FQNEAQ (reference sequence).

The chain is built from TRBV7-2 and TRBJ1-2; possible D gene TRBD1, 5 bases. Germline V gene sequence: CDR1 SGHTA, CDR2 FQGNSA. Trimming took 3 bases from V and 4 from J, leaving 21 bases between them. The length of the CDR3 is 17 residues. The CDR3 spells CASSFPIVWSGGYGYTF. In nucleotides, the CDR3 is TGTGCCAGCAGCTTTCCTATCGTTTGGTCGGGGGGCTATGGCTACACCTTC.

The chain has TRBV18 and TRBJ2-7; TRBD1 matches at 9 bases. This CDR3 contains 14 residues. V lost 3 bases to trimming and J lost 5 bases; unmatched junction nucleotides: 5. Germline values: CDR1 KGHSH, CDR2 LQKENI. CDR3 loop: CASSPTGQGHEQYF. The CDR3 region has the DNA TGTGCCAGCTCACCGACGGGACAGGGCCACGAGCAGTACTTC.

V gene TRBV6-5 combines with J gene TRBJ2-2; D might be TRBD1 (6 bases). CDR3 length: 14 amino acids. The V gene lost 10 bases and the J gene lost 1 base, with 13 bases spanning the gap. Germline V CDR1 and CDR2: MNHEY, SVGAGI. The CDR3 sequence is CATEQGWNTGELFF. In DNA form, the CDR3 reads TGTGCCACTGAACAGGGTTGGAACACCGGGGAGCTGTTTTTT.

The chain joins TRBV5-6 to TRBJ2-7, with TRBD1 matching over 7 bases. This CDR3 is built from 15 residues. V lost 6 bases and J lost 3; bases outside the gene matches: 12. Germline V gene data show CDR1 as SGHDT and CDR2 as YYEEEE. Written as DNA, the CDR3 is TGTGCCAGCACGAAGTCAAGGGGGCCTTACTACGAGCAGTACTTC. Translating it yields CASTKSRGPYYEQYF.